Here is one T cell receptor beta chain with its context. Antigen specificity is unknown. CDR1 is LNHNV, CDR2 YYDKDF, per germline (reference sequence). This CDR3 region has 17 residues. Trimming took 1 base from V and 0 from J; bases not matched to a gene: 6. Assay used: immunoSEQ multiplex PCR; TCRdb lists only in-frame clones, some missing. The sample consists of fewer than 200,000 clones, 88% of them appearing once. The sample originates from a study of radiation and T cells in renal cell carcinoma. Study findings and constraints: No pretreatment tumor biopsies were available for baseline clonotypes. From baseline, blood top tumor clonotypes peaked at 2 weeks post-radiation.

Time point: blood 4 weeks post-SBRT, at nephrectomy. The treatment was: 15 Gy SBRT to primary tumor, nephrectomy 4 weeks later. This sequence was found in a woman aged 45-65 years with renal cell carcinoma. Specimen: blood, collected from a patient whose treatment included radiotherapy and nephrectomy. The chain uses TRBV15 and TRBJ2-1, with 7 bases that match TRBD2. CDR3 sequence: CATSRGVSGSSYNEQFF. CDR3 DNA: TGTGCCACCAGCAGAGGGGTTAGCGGGTCCTCCTACAATGAGCAGTTCTTC.